One and the same sample provided the 2 T cell receptor beta chains below, sequenced in a study of blood T cell repertoires in COVID-19. The protocol was immunoSEQ multiplex PCR, while the TCRdb copy is restricted to in-frame clones and leaves out a portion. The sample shows around 47,000 clones, around 92% of them seen only once. The material sequenced was peripheral blood. Receptor source: a man of 80 years or more with active or convalescent COVID-19.

The gene calls are TRBV28 and TRBJ2-2, with TRBD2 matching over 15 bases. Per germline, CDR1 MDHEN and CDR2 SYDVKM. Trimming removed 10 bases from V and 3 bases from J; junction bases left unmatched: 15. The CDR3 length is 19 residues. Here the CDR3 DNA reads TGTGCCATCCCTTCGAGGACTAGCGGGGGGGCCTGGGACACCGGGGAGCTGTTTTTT. As protein: CAIPSRTSGGAWDTGELFF.

The V and J genes are TRBV24-1 and TRBJ2-5, with D perhaps TRBD1 (6 bases). Deletions cut 5 bases from V and 5 bases from J, with 11 bases between. Germline V gene sequence: CDR1 KGHDR, CDR2 SFDVKD. CDR3 length equals 13 residues. The CDR3 spells CATSGGGWETQYF. CDR3 DNA sequence: TGTGCCACCAGTGGAGGGGGATGGGAGACCCAGTACTTC.